The 31 T cell receptor beta chains in this list originate from one sample, sequenced in a study of blood T cell repertoires in COVID-19. Measured with immunoSEQ multiplex PCR; TCRdb has only the in-frame clones, and not every one. The profile shows around 300,000 clones, almost 90% of them singletons. Source material: peripheral blood. All receptors come from a woman aged 40 to 50 with COVID-19, enrolled during active disease.

The chain carries TRBV6-2 or TRBV6-3 and TRBJ2-2; possibly TRBD2 for D (5 bases). The CDR3 sequence is 15 residues long. The germline V gene encodes CDR1 MNHEY and CDR2 SVGEGT. V lost 1 base to trimming and J lost 3 bases, with 9 bases between them. CDR3: CASSYWTHDTGELFF. The CDR3 bases are TGTGCCAGCAGTTACTGGACTCACGACACCGGGGAGCTGTTTTTT.

A single count supports this clone. V and J are TRBV27 and TRBJ1-5; D is ambiguous. Trimming left V 4 bases short and J 2 bases short, with 15 bases between. Per germline, CDR1 MNHEY and CDR2 SMNVEV (reference sequence). This CDR3 has 16 residues. This CDR3 reads CASSSNTLGGNQPQHF. CDR3 nucleotide sequence: TGTGCCAGCAGTTCCAACACCTTGGGAGGCAATCAGCCCCAGCATTTT.

The V call is TRBV4-3, the J call TRBJ1-1; D is possibly TRBD1 (5 bases). Germline assignment: CDR1 LGHNA and CDR2 YSLEER. The CDR3 totals 13 residues. Trimming removed 0 bases at V and 11 bases at J, with 13 bases between. CDR3 amino acids: CASSQDPGLGAFF. The CDR3 DNA reads TGCGCCAGCAGCCAAGATCCAGGGCTGGGGGCTTTCTTT.

The V call is TRBV7-2, the J call TRBJ1-6; 11 bases agree with TRBD1. Germline assignment: CDR1 SGHTA and CDR2 FQGNSA. Trimming took 5 bases from V and 14 from J; bases not matched to a gene: 11. The CDR3 is 15 residues long. CDR3 in amino acids: CASSLPGQGVLSLHF. CDR3 DNA: TGTGCCAGCAGCCTCCCGGGACAGGGGGTATTATCCCTCCACTTT.

The chain recombines TRBV7-2 with TRBJ1-1, with D unclear. V gave up 1 base and J gave up 3 bases, with 9 bases separating them. The CDR3 runs 14 residues. Germline values: CDR1 SGHTA, CDR2 FQGNSA. The CDR3 DNA is TGTGCCAGCAGCTTAGAATGGCGGGACACTGAAGCTTTCTTT. It yields the protein CASSLEWRDTEAFF.

This clone occurred a few times. The junction shows a germline mismatch at one end, possibly a read error. The V gene is TRBV5-8, the J gene TRBJ1-5; no clear D. Germline loops: CDR1 SGHTS, CDR2 YDEGEE. The CDR3 runs 19 residues. The CDR3 loop is CASSLLVGGISLSHQPQHF. The CDR3 DNA follows: TGTGCCAGCAGCTTGCTGGTGGGCGGGATCTCCCTTAGCCATCAGCCCCAGCATTTT.

The V call is TRBV9, the J call TRBJ2-6, with 7 bases fitting TRBD1. J lost 4 bases, V lost 3 bases, and 7 bases had no gene match. The CDR3 consists of 16 residues. CDR1 and CDR2 from the germline V gene are SGDLS and YYNGEE. In nucleotides, the CDR3 is TGTGCCAGCAGCGCCCGACAGGGAAAAGGGGCCAACGTCCTGACTTTC. It specifies CASSARQGKGANVLTF. The entire variable domain, with the rest obtained from reference TRBV9 and TRBJ2-6, is as follows: DSGVTQTPKHLITATGQRVTLRCSPRSGDLSVYWYQQSLDQGLQFLIQYYNGEERAKGNILERFSAQQFPDLHSELNLSSLELGDSALYFCASSARQGKGANVLTFGAGSRLTVL.

The chain is built from TRBV5-1 and TRBJ2-7, with D possibly TRBD2 on 7 matching bases. This CDR3 is built from 15 residues. Germline V gene lookup returns CDR1 SGHRS and CDR2 YFSETQ. Trimming took 3 bases from V and 0 from J, leaving 13 bases between them. CDR3 coding DNA: TGCGCCAGCAGCTCTGGGGGGGCCAGCTCCTACGAGCAGTACTTC. Its protein is CASSSGGASSYEQYF.

The rearrangement uses TRBV12-5 and TRBJ1-1, with D possibly TRBD1 on 6 matching bases. From germline, CDR1 is LGHNT and CDR2 FRNRAP. V lost 5 bases and J lost 2, with 15 bases in between. The CDR3 runs to 15 residues. The CDR3 bases are TGTGCTAGTGGTCCAGACCTCAGGGGCAACACTGAAGCTTTCTTT. Translated: CASGPDLRGNTEAFF. The full variable domain, with the rest looked up from reference TRBV12-5 and TRBJ1-1, is DARVTQTPRHKVTEMGQEVTMRCQPILGHNTVFWYRQTMMQGLELLAYFRNRAPLDDSGMPKDRFSAEMPDATLATLKIQPSEPRDSAVYFCASGPDLRGNTEAFFGQGTRLTVV.

This clone occurred once. The chain links TRBV4-2 to TRBJ2-7; D perhaps matches TRBD2 (5 bases). Per the germline V gene, CDR1 is LGHNA and CDR2 is YNFKEQ. Trimming pared 2 bases from V and 5 bases from J, leaving 10 bases between. The CDR3 consists of 13 residues. The CDR3: CASSQTPSHEQYF. The CDR3 DNA sequence: TGTGCCAGCAGCCAAACACCTAGCCACGAGCAGTACTTC.

V is TRBV2 and J is TRBJ1-4; D not certain. The germline V and J ends were trimmed by 2 bases and 3 bases, with 13 bases remaining between them. Germline V lookup: CDR1 SNHLY, CDR2 FYNNEI. CDR3 size: 16 residues. CDR3 region: CASSESPVVANEKLFF. DNA of the CDR3: TGTGCCAGCAGTGAATCCCCTGTAGTAGCTAATGAAAAACTGTTTTTT.

The chain couples TRBV5-1 to TRBJ2-2; 8 positions match TRBD2. V shed 4 bases and J 5 bases; nucleotides not matched to a gene: 10. Germline loops: CDR1 SGHRS, CDR2 YFSETQ. This CDR3 spans 16 amino acids. The CDR3 here is CASSGQELAGTGELFF. The DNA for the CDR3 is TGCGCCAGCAGCGGGCAGGAGCTAGCGGGTACCGGGGAGCTGTTTTTT.

The J gene is TRBJ2-5, the V gene TRBV29-1; D not certain. This CDR3 comprises 13 residues. The germline V and J ends were trimmed by 8 bases and 1 base, with 14 bases remaining between them. Germline loops: CDR1 SQVTM, CDR2 ANQGSEA. The chain's CDR3 is CSSLGGFQETQYF. CDR3 DNA: TGCAGCTCCCTAGGTGGGTTCCAAGAGACCCAGTACTTC. Full variable domain (outside the CDR3, taken from reference TRBV29-1 and TRBJ2-5): SAVISQKPSRDICQRGTSLTIQCQVDSQVTMMFWYRQQPGQSLTLIATANQGSEATYESGFVIDKFPISRPNLTFSTLTVSNMSPEDSSIYLCSSLGGFQETQYFGPGTRLLVL.

The V call is TRBV5-1, the J call TRBJ2-1; D is possibly TRBD1 (5 bases). The ends were cut back, 0 bases at V and 3 bases at J, with 13 bases in the middle. The CDR3 spans 16 residues. Germline V gene lookup returns CDR1 SGHRS and CDR2 YFSETQ. CDR3 loop: CASSLEGSVRYNEQFF. In DNA form, the CDR3 reads TGCGCCAGCAGCTTGGAGGGGTCGGTTCGCTACAATGAGCAGTTCTTC. Variable domain in full (rest from reference TRBV5-1 and TRBJ2-1): KAGVTQTPRYLIKTRGQQVTLSCSPISGHRSVSWYQQTPGQGLQFLFEYFSETQRNKGNFPGRFSGRQFSNSRSEMNVSTLELGDSALYLCASSLEGSVRYNEQFFGPGTRLTVL.

The chain has TRBV27 and TRBJ2-3; 9 positions match TRBD2. V gave up 4 bases and J gave up 3 bases; unmatched junction bases: 14. Germline V gene sequence: CDR1 MNHEY, CDR2 SMNVEV (reference sequence). The CDR3 consists of 18 residues. The CDR3 region has the DNA TGTGCCAGCAGTTCCCTTAACTTAGCGGGAGTTGGGACAGATACGCAGTATTTT. Amino acid sequence: CASSSLNLAGVGTDTQYF.

The V gene is TRBV24-1, the J gene TRBJ2-5, with TRBD2 matching 9 bases. Germline-derived CDR1 and CDR2 are KGHDR and SFDVKD. Trimming took 3 bases from V and 2 from J; bases not matched to a gene: 9. The CDR3 totals 17 residues. CDR3 in amino acids: CATSDGLAGFYQETQYF. CDR3 bases: TGTGCCACCAGTGATGGGCTAGCGGGGTTTTATCAAGAGACCCAGTACTTC.

CDR3 bases: TGCGCCAGCAGTTTTGGGACCGCCAGGGGGCGAGGGGAGACCCAGTACTTC. It encodes CASSFGTARGRGETQYF. The chain joins TRBV5-1 to TRBJ2-5; 8 bases are a match to TRBD1. This CDR3 has 17 amino acids. CDR1 SGHRS and CDR2 YFSETQ come from the germline V gene. Unmatched junction bases numbered 17, after V lost 5 bases and J lost 5 bases.

Comment on this clone: One junction end does not reproduce the germline sequence, and a read error may be involved. This chain links TRBV7-7 with TRBJ2-1; tentative D call: TRBD1 (6 bases). Germline CDR1 SSHAT, CDR2 FNYEAQ (reference sequence). CDR3 size: 15 residues. CDR3 sequence: CASSLAYGQTNEQFF. The CDR3 DNA sequence: TGTGCTAGCAGCTTAGCCTATGGACAGACGAATGAGCAGTTCTTC.

This chain joins TRBV10-3 and TRBJ2-3; possibly TRBD1 for D (5 bases). Trimming cost V 6 bases and J 5 bases, with 15 bases left between them. CDR3 length equals 14 residues. The germline gives CDR1 ENHRY, CDR2 SYGVKD. As DNA, the CDR3 is TGTGCCATCAGGAAAGGGGCGTCCCTAGATACGCAGTATTTT. It yields the protein CAIRKGASLDTQYF.

This chain connects TRBV27 to TRBJ2-3, with D possibly matching TRBD2 (7 bases). The CDR3 is made up of 16 amino acids. Per germline, CDR1 MNHEY and CDR2 SMNVEV (reference sequence). The germline V and J ends were trimmed by 6 bases and 3 bases, with 19 bases remaining between them. DNA for the CDR3: TGTGCCAGCAGGGGGGGCGGACTAGTTGAAACAGATACGCAGTATTTT. Amino acids: CASRGGGLVETDTQYF.

The sample holds one count of this clone. The chain joins TRBV3-1 (or the pseudogene TRBV3-2) to TRBJ1-1, with 8 nucleotides matching TRBD1. The germline gives CDR1 LGHDT, CDR2 YNNKEL (reference sequence). Losses at the gene ends were 1 base for V and 10 bases for J; bases not matched to a gene: 8. The CDR3 loop spans 14 amino acids. The CDR3 bases are TGTGCCAGCAGCCAAGGGGCGGACAGGGCGGGAGCTTTCTTT. Translation gives CASSQGADRAGAFF.

The genes are TRBV14 and TRBJ2-5, with 8 bases identical to TRBD1. V lost 4 bases and J lost 5; bases outside the gene matches: 6. The CDR3 has 14 residues. Germline V gene lookup returns CDR1 SGHDN and CDR2 FVKESK. CDR3 nucleotide sequence: TGTGCCAGCAGCCCCAGGGGGCGCGAGGAGACCCAGTACTTC. This codes for CASSPRGREETQYF.

The chain joins TRBV24-1 to TRBJ2-5, with 7 bases aligning to TRBD1. This CDR3 has 14 amino acids. V was pared by 3 bases and J by 4 bases, with 4 bases of the junction left unmatched. Germline V gene lookup returns CDR1 KGHDR and CDR2 SFDVKD. CDR3 residues: CATSDATGAETQYF. CDR3 bases: TGTGCCACCAGTGATGCCACAGGGGCAGAGACCCAGTACTTC.

The V call is TRBV7-8, the J call TRBJ2-2; TRBD2 matches 9 bases. V trimming: 1 base; J trimming: 9 bases; junction bases outside the gene matches: 9. In germline, CDR1 is SGHVS, CDR2 FQNEAQ. The CDR3 runs 16 residues. CDR3 sequence reads: CASSLVLRGGPRELFF. The CDR3 DNA follows: TGTGCCAGCAGCTTAGTCTTGCGGGGGGGCCCCCGGGAGCTGTTTTTT. The full variable domain, with the rest looked up from reference TRBV7-8 and TRBJ2-2, is GAGVSQSPRYKVAKRGQDVALRCDPISGHVSLFWYQQALGQGPEFLTYFQNEAQLDKSGLPSDRFFAERPEGSVSTLKIQRTQQEDSAVYLCASSLVLRGGPRELFFGEGSRLTVL.

The chain uses TRBV12-3 or TRBV12-4 and TRBJ1-2, with TRBD1 matching over 7 bases. The CDR3 length is 13 residues. V trimming: 5 bases; J trimming: 8 bases; junction bases outside the gene matches: 8. This CDR3 is CASSRQGVGGYTF. In DNA form, the CDR3 reads TGTGCCAGCAGTCGACAGGGTGTCGGCGGCTACACCTTC.

Written as DNA, the CDR3 is TGTGCCAGCAGCTTTGGAGGGGTTACAGATACGCAGTATTTT. Residues: CASSFGGVTDTQYF. The V and J genes are TRBV5-6 and TRBJ2-3; D may be TRBD2 (6 bases). V shed 2 bases and J shed 3 bases, with 10 bases lying between them. Germline lookup yields CDR1 SGHDT and CDR2 YYEEEE. This CDR3 is 14 amino acids long.

V usage is TRBV19 and J usage is TRBJ2-7, with a tentative D call TRBD2 (5 bases). The V gene lost 0 bases and the J gene lost 7 bases, with 19 bases spanning the gap. The germline gives CDR1 LNHDA, CDR2 SQIVND (reference sequence). This CDR3 spans 16 amino acids. In DNA form, the CDR3 reads TGTGCCAGTAGTATAGAGGTATCGGCGTTTCCGGGGGAGCAGTACTTC. Amino acids: CASSIEVSAFPGEQYF. The variable domain in full, with the rest retrieved from reference TRBV19 and TRBJ2-7, is DGGITQSPKYLFRKEGQNVTLSCEQNLNHDAMYWYRQDPGQGLRLIYYSQIVNDFQKGDIAEGYSVSREKKESFPLTVTSAQKNPTAFYLCASSIEVSAFPGEQYFGPGTRLTVT.

This rearrangement joins TRBV19 to TRBJ1-1; D remains unclear. Germline loops: CDR1 LNHDA, CDR2 SQIVND (reference sequence). This CDR3 has 11 amino acids. Between the trimmed V and J ends, which lost 8 bases and 5 bases, there was a span of 9 bases. The CDR3 here is CASRGRTEAFF. The CDR3 DNA reads TGTGCCAGTCGGGGTCGGACTGAAGCTTTCTTT.

The CDR3 loop reads CASSSTGTWQPQHF. The CDR3 DNA sequence: TGTGCCAGCAGTTCAACAGGGACGTGGCAGCCCCAGCATTTT. The chain couples TRBV28 to TRBJ1-5, with TRBD1 as a possible D gene (6 bases). V lost 4 bases, J lost 7 bases, and 14 bases lay in between. This CDR3 is built from 14 residues. Germline CDR1 MDHEN, CDR2 SYDVKM. Supplemented by reference TRBV28 and TRBJ1-5, the full variable domain reads DVKVTQSSRYLVKRTGEKVFLECVQDMDHENMFWYRQDPGLGLRLIYFSYDVKMKEKGDIPEGYSVSREKKERFSLILESASTNQTSMYLCASSSTGTWQPQHFGDGTRLSIL.

V gene TRBV4-2 combines with J gene TRBJ1-6; D is possibly TRBD1 (6 bases). Germline assignment: CDR1 LGHNA and CDR2 YNFKEQ. V lost 6 bases, J lost 5 bases, and 11 bases lay in between. This CDR3 contains 14 residues. CDR3 sequence (DNA): TGTGCCAGCAGAGGACAGATAAATAATTCACCCCTCCACTTT. This encodes CASRGQINNSPLHF.

This chain joins TRBV18 and TRBJ1-2; 9 positions agree with TRBD1. J lost 6 bases, V lost 5 bases, and 4 bases had no gene match. Germline loops: CDR1 KGHSH, CDR2 LQKENI. This CDR3 has 13 amino acids. For the CDR3, the DNA is TGTGCCAGCTCAGTCGGACAGGGGAATGGCTACACCTTC. It translates to CASSVGQGNGYTF. The full variable domain, rest sourced from reference TRBV18 and TRBJ1-2, is NAGVMQNPRHLVRRRGQEARLRCSPMKGHSHVYWYRQLPEEGLKFMVYLQKENIIDESGMPKERFSAEFPKEGPSILRIQQVVRGDSAAYFCASSVGQGNGYTFGSGTRLTVV.